This paragraph reports one T cell receptor (beta chain). This specimen belongs to a study of blood T cell repertoires in COVID-19. Study at large: COVID-19 samples, acute and convalescent, were from the United States, Italy and Spain. T cells, B-cell-depleted T cells, or PBMCs provided the cDNA or gDNA that served as material.

As processed by the authors: Scientists estimated how many nucleated cells there were by amplifying reference gene primers. Profiling relied on immunoSEQ multiplex PCR, and the TCRdb table lists in-frame clones only, not all of them. The V and J calls and clone size are taken from that table; D and trimming were inferred from the DNA. The sample yields around 70,000 clones, roughly 80% seen once. The length of the CDR3 is 14 residues. The V end was cut by 5 bases, the J end by 0 bases, with 10 bases between. Germline V gene data show CDR1 as LNHDA and CDR2 as SQIVND (reference sequence). The receptor was derived from a woman aged 80 or over with active or convalescent COVID-19. The sample consisted of peripheral blood. The chain links TRBV19 to TRBJ1-2, with a possible D match to TRBD1 (5 bases). Here the CDR3 DNA reads TGTGCCAGTAGTCAGGGCAATGCTAACTATGGCTACACCTTC. Its translation: CASSQGNANYGYTF.